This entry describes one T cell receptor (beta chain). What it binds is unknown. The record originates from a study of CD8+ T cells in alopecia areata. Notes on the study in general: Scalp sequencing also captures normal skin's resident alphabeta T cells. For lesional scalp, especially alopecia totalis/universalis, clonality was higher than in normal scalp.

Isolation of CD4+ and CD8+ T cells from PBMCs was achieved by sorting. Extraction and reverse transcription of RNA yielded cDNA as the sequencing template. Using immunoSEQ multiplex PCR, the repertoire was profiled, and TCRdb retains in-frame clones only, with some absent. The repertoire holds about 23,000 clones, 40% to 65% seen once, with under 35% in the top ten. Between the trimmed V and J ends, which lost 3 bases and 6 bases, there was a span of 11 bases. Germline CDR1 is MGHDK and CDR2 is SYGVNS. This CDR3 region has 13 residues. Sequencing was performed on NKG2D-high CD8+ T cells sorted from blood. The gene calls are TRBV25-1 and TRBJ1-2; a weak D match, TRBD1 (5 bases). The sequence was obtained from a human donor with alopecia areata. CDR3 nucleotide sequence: TGTGCCAGCAGTGAGGGACGGTCACATGGCTACACCTTC. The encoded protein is CASSEGRSHGYTF.